Sequencing of this T cell receptor beta chain was carried out in a study of blood T cell repertoires in COVID-19. For the study at large: Sites in the United States, Italy and Spain provided acute and convalescent COVID-19 samples.

The CDR3 totals 15 residues. Trimming took 4 bases from V and 4 from J, leaving 14 bases between them. Germline V CDR1 and CDR2: MDHEN, SYDVKM. Ages ranged from about 18 to 89 years, with residence in around 24 US areas. This clone has a handful of counts. In the source study's methods: Reference gene primers were amplified, and this amplification served to estimate nucleated cell counts. This table comes from immunoSEQ multiplex PCR, and its TCRdb copy is limited to in-frame clones, with some not included. For V, J and clone size, that table is used; D and trimming come from the DNA. The data show about 270,000 clones, roughly 85% seen once.

This sequence was found in a woman between 45 and 60 years old with acute COVID-19. The sequenced sample consisted of PBMCs or T cells enriched from blood (not recorded which). This rearrangement joins TRBV28 to TRBJ1-3; D may be TRBD1 (5 bases). The DNA of the CDR3 is TGTGCCAGCAGTTCGCCTTCTCGACAGGGAAACACCATATATTTT. Translation gives CASSSPSRQGNTIYF.